The 21 T cell receptor beta chains in this list originate from one sample, sequenced in a study of T cell responses to AZD1222 COVID-19 vaccine. Clones were read by immunoSEQ multiplex PCR, and TCRdb kept only the in-frame ones, dropping some. Of 65,000 to 80,000 clones in the sample, 88% were seen once. Sequenced here: peripheral blood, sampled 28 days after the second dose of the MenACWY control vaccine. These receptors all come from an adult who received the MenACWY meningococcal vaccine as a control.

V is TRBV5-8 and J is TRBJ1-3; the D gene is possibly TRBD1 (6 bases). Germline assignment: CDR1 SGHTS and CDR2 YDEGEE. V was pared by 4 bases and J by 0 bases, with 11 bases between. This CDR3 has 15 amino acids. DNA for the CDR3: TGTGCCAGCAGCCTACAGGGATTCTCTGGAAACACCATATATTTT. Protein sequence: CASSLQGFSGNTIYF.

Only a few counts were recorded for this clone. The V call is TRBV20-1, the J call TRBJ1-5, with D tentatively TRBD1 (5 bases). Trimming cost V 3 bases and J 3 bases, with 9 bases left between them. Germline V gene data show CDR1 as DFQATT and CDR2 as SNEGSKA (reference sequence). The length of the CDR3 is 13 residues. The CDR3 protein is CSASWGNNQPQHF. The CDR3 DNA is TGCAGTGCTAGTTGGGGGAACAATCAGCCCCAGCATTTT.

V gene TRBV18 combines with J gene TRBJ2-2; the match to TRBD1 covers 7 bases. The CDR3 has 15 residues. Germline-derived CDR1 and CDR2 are KGHSH and LQKENI. J gave up 2 bases and V 2 bases, and 2 bases lay outside the gene matches. This CDR3 reads CASSPRQGNTGELFF. The DNA of the CDR3 is TGTGCCAGCTCACCAAGACAGGGCAACACCGGGGAGCTGTTTTTT.

The J gene is TRBJ2-3, the V gene TRBV10-1; tentative D call: TRBD2 (6 bases). CDR3 size: 15 residues. The V end was cut by 0 bases, the J end by 2 bases, with 9 bases between. Germline CDR1 and CDR2: WNHNN and SYGVQD (reference sequence). As DNA, the CDR3 is TGCGCCAGCAGTGAGTCTCGGGAGTCCACAGATACGCAGTATTTT. Protein sequence: CASSESRESTDTQYF.

The chain has TRBV28 and TRBJ2-7; TRBD2 aligns across 7 bases. The CDR3 sequence is 17 residues long. With 3 bases clipped from V and 2 bases from J, the junction kept 13 bases outside the gene matches. Germline loops: CDR1 MDHEN, CDR2 SYDVKM. The CDR3 loop reads CASSFPLTSAATYEQYF. CDR3 DNA sequence: TGTGCCAGCAGTTTCCCCCTAACTAGCGCCGCGACCTACGAGCAGTACTTC.

The rearrangement uses TRBV30 and TRBJ2-5; D assignment may be TRBD1 or TRBD2 (6 bases each). Per germline, CDR1 GTSNPN and CDR2 SVGIG (reference sequence). The CDR3 has 13 residues. Trimming stripped 4 bases from V and 5 bases from J, with 14 bases between. In DNA form, the CDR3 reads TGTGCCTGGATCAGGGGCCGGGGGGAGACCCAGTACTTC. Translation: CAWIRGRGETQYF.

This chain joins TRBV6-5 and TRBJ1-2; 7 nucleotides align to TRBD1. With V trimmed by 9 bases and J by 7 bases, 8 bases remained unmatched. CDR1 is MNHEY and CDR2 is SVGAGI in the germline V gene. The CDR3 consists of 12 residues. This chain's CDR3 is CASYRGMSGYTF. CDR3 DNA sequence: TGTGCCAGTTACAGGGGAATGAGTGGCTACACCTTC.

CDR3 nucleotide sequence: TGTGCCAGCAGCTTAGAGGGGGGTTCAGAGACCCAGTACTTC. This translates into CASSLEGGSETQYF. The chain links TRBV11-3 to TRBJ2-5; D perhaps matches TRBD2 (6 bases). The CDR3 runs 14 residues. The ends were cut back, 0 bases at V and 4 bases at J, with 9 bases in the middle. Germline V CDR1 and CDR2: SGHNT, YENEEA.

This sequence joins TRBV7-2 and TRBJ2-7, with D possibly being TRBD2 (5 bases). The CDR3 runs to 15 residues. The V end lost 4 bases, the J end lost 3 bases, and 16 bases lay between the germline ends. Germline V gene lookup returns CDR1 SGHTA and CDR2 FQGNSA. In DNA, the CDR3 is TGTGCCAGCAGCTCGCAAGGAGGCCAGGACTACGAGCAGTACTTC. This gives the protein CASSSQGGQDYEQYF.

The chain uses TRBV30 and TRBJ2-3; D tentatively fits TRBD1 or TRBD2 (5 bases each). Trimming shortened V by 3 bases and J by 6 bases, and 7 bases separated the two germline ends. The CDR3 is 11 amino acids. The V gene's germline CDR1 is GTSNPN and CDR2 SVGIG (reference sequence). The CDR3 spells CAWSREDTQYF. CDR3 coding DNA: TGTGCCTGGAGCAGGGAGGATACGCAGTATTTT. Filled out from reference TRBV30 and TRBJ2-3, the complete variable domain reads SQTIHQWPATLVQPVGSPLSLECTVEGTSNPNLYWYRQAAGRGLQLLFYSVGIGQISSEVPQNLSASRPQDRQFILSSKKLLLSDSGFYLCAWSREDTQYFGPGTRLTVL.

J is TRBJ1-2 and V is TRBV6-5, with a possible D match to TRBD1 (5 bases). The germline V and J ends were trimmed by 6 bases and 2 bases, with 10 bases remaining between them. The CDR3 runs to 13 residues. Germline values: CDR1 MNHEY, CDR2 SVGAGI. The DNA for the CDR3 is TGTGCCAGCAGACCAGGGAGGAACTATGGCTACACCTTC. This sequence encodes CASRPGRNYGYTF.

The chain carries TRBV7-2 and TRBJ1-5; D not resolved. This CDR3 contains 15 residues. Germline V gene lookup returns CDR1 SGHTA and CDR2 FQGNSA. The ends were cut back, 1 base at V and 1 base at J, with 8 bases in the middle. DNA for the CDR3: TGTGCCAGCAGCTTAGTGTCGGGCAGCAATCAGCCCCAGCATTTT. Translation gives CASSLVSGSNQPQHF.

CDR3 region: CASSLAGDRPTYEQYF. CDR3 sequence (DNA): TGTGCCAGCAGCTTAGCGGGAGACAGACCGACCTACGAGCAGTACTTC. V and J are TRBV7-2 and TRBJ2-7; D may be TRBD1 or TRBD2 (5 bases each). Germline CDR1 reads SGHTA; CDR2 reads FQGNSA. CDR3 length: 16 residues. The V end lost 0 bases, the J end lost 2 bases, and 14 bases lay between the germline ends.

The chain recombines TRBV5-4 with TRBJ2-7; D uncertain. CDR1 is SGHNT and CDR2 is YYREEE in the germline V gene (reference sequence). This CDR3 has 14 amino acids. The V end was cut by 0 bases, the J end by 3 bases, with 10 bases between. CDR3 residues: CASSLGVQDYEQYF. CDR3 DNA: TGTGCCAGCAGCTTGGGGGTCCAGGACTACGAGCAGTACTTC.

The V call is TRBV5-1, the J call TRBJ1-1, with D unclear. There are 14 residues in the CDR3. V was trimmed by 1 base and J by 8 bases, leaving 15 bases between them. The germline V gene encodes CDR1 SGHRS and CDR2 YFSETQ. The CDR3: CASSLKLAAPEAFF. Here the CDR3 DNA reads TGCGCCAGCAGCTTGAAGCTCGCGGCCCCGGAAGCTTTCTTT.

The V gene is TRBV6-5, the J gene TRBJ2-7, with D tentatively TRBD2 (6 bases). The CDR3 is made up of 12 amino acids. Germline V gene sequence: CDR1 MNHEY, CDR2 SVGAGI. The germline V and J ends were trimmed by 6 bases and 6 bases, with 12 bases remaining between them. The CDR3 DNA reads as TGTGCCAGCAGCTTCCGGAGGGGCGAGCAGTACTTC. The encoded protein is CASSFRRGEQYF.

The V gene is TRBV9, the J gene TRBJ2-7; 8 bases agree with TRBD1. The germline gives CDR1 SGDLS, CDR2 YYNGEE. This CDR3 is 14 amino acids long. Trimming took 3 bases from V and 3 from J; bases not matched to a gene: 5. The CDR3 region is CASSAPDRGYEQYF. CDR3 in DNA: TGTGCCAGCAGCGCTCCCGACAGGGGCTACGAGCAGTACTTC.

The chain employs TRBV28 and TRBJ1-5; a weak D match, TRBD1 (6 bases). The CDR3 contains 14 residues. Germline V gives CDR1 MDHEN, CDR2 SYDVKM. The V and J ends lost 4 bases and 9 bases respectively, with 16 bases between them. CDR3 sequence reads: CASSSTGKDPPQHF. CDR3 bases: TGTGCCAGCAGTTCGACAGGAAAGGACCCGCCCCAGCATTTT.

The chain carries TRBV28 and TRBJ2-5; 11 nucleotides match TRBD2. The junction had 19 bases not matched to a gene; V was cut back by 6 bases and J by 4 bases. The CDR3 loop spans 19 amino acids. The germline V gene encodes CDR1 MDHEN and CDR2 SYDVKM. CDR3 residues: CASRPTTSGRWGWRETQYF. In nucleotides, the CDR3 is TGTGCCAGCAGACCGACAACTAGCGGGAGATGGGGGTGGCGAGAGACCCAGTACTTC.

For the CDR3, the DNA is TGTGCCAGCTCACCTAGCCAGGCGAGCTCCTACAATGAGCAGTTCTTC. It specifies CASSPSQASSYNEQFF. This chain links TRBV18 with TRBJ2-1; D gene ambiguous. CDR1 and CDR2 (germline): KGHSH, LQKENI. The V end lost 3 bases, the J end lost 0 bases, and 12 bases lay between the germline ends. The CDR3 contains 16 residues.

This rearrangement joins TRBV28 to TRBJ2-7; 12 bases are a match to TRBD2. Trimming took 3 bases from V and 2 from J; bases not matched to a gene: 5. This CDR3 has 16 residues. CDR1 is MDHEN and CDR2 is SYDVKM in the germline V gene. CDR3 bases: TGTGCCAGCAGTTTGCCACTAGCGGGGGGTACCTACGAGCAGTACTTC. Translated: CASSLPLAGGTYEQYF.